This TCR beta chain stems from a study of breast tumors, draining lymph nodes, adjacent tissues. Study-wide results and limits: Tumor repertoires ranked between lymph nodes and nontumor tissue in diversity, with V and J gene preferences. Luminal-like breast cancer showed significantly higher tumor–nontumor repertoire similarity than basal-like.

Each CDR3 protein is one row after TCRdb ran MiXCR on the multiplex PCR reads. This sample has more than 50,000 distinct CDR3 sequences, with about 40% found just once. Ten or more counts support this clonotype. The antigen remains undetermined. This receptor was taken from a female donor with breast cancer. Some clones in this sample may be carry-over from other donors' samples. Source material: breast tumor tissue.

The CDR3 loop reads CASSYGTGGSYEQYF. CDR3 in DNA: TGTGCCAGCAGTTACGGGACAGGGGGAAGTTACGAGCAGTACTTC. V gene TRBV6-6 combines with J gene TRBJ2-7, with TRBD1 matching 11 bases. Germline CDR1 and CDR2: MNHNY and SVGAGI (reference sequence). Trimming removed 2 bases from V and 4 bases from J; junction bases left unmatched: 4. The CDR3 loop spans 15 amino acids.